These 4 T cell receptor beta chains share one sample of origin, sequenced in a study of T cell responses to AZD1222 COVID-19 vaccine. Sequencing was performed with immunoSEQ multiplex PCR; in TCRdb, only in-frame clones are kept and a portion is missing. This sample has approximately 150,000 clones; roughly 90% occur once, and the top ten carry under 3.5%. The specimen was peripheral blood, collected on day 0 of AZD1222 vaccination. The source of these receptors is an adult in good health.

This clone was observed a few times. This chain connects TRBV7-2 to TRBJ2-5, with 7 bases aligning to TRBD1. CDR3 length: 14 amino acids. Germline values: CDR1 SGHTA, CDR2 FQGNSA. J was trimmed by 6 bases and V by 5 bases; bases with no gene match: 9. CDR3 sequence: CASSTGQSSQTQYF. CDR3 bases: TGTGCCAGCAGCACGGGACAGTCTAGCCAGACCCAGTACTTC.

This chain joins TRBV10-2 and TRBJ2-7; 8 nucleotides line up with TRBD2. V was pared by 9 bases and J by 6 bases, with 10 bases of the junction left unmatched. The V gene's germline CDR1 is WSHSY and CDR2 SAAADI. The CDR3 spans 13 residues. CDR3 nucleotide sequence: TGCGCCAGTAGATTGCGGGAGGTCGGCGAGCAGTACTTC. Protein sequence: CASRLREVGEQYF.

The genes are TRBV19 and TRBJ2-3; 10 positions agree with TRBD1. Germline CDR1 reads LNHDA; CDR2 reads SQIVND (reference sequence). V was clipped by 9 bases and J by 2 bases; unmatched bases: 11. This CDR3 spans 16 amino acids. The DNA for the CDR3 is TGTGCCAGCACACCGGGACAGGGGACCTACACAGATACGCAGTATTTT. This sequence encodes CASTPGQGTYTDTQYF.

The DNA for the CDR3 is TGTGCCAGCAGTAATATGCCTAGCGGATCCTACAATGAGCAGTTCTTC. Protein sequence: CASSNMPSGSYNEQFF. V is TRBV6-4 and J is TRBJ2-1; 7 bases align to TRBD2. Unmatched junction bases numbered 8, after V lost 5 bases and J lost 1 base. This CDR3 spans 16 amino acids. Germline V gives CDR1 MRHNA, CDR2 SNTAGT.